This TCR beta chain was captured by sequencing in a study of glioma-infiltrating T cells. Study results and limitations: A blood CDR3 motif signature was depleted in highly divergent patients.

Using RNA template, CDR3s of TCR alpha and beta were amplified with iRepertoire arm-PCR. For one-step reverse transcription and amplification, about 85-400 ng of tissue mRNA or PBMC total RNA was used. Via MiXCR, TCRdb re-called the multiplex PCR reads, giving one row per CDR3 protein. Of 400,000 or so distinct CDR3 sequences listed, 41% are singletons. This CDR3 comprises 15 residues. Germline V gene lookup returns CDR1 DFQATT and CDR2 SNEGSKA (reference sequence). The V gene end was trimmed by 2 bases and the J gene end by 9 bases; junction bases not matched to a gene: 10. Concerning this clonotype itself: What it binds is unknown.

The source of this sequence is a human donor with low-grade glioma or glioblastoma, undergoing nonglioma brain surgery, or in good health (not recorded which). Input material: glioma tissue, nonneoplastic brain tissue, or PBMCs (not recorded which). J is TRBJ2-1 and V is TRBV20-1, with 10 bases matching TRBD2. The chain's CDR3 is CSARLAGDSLGEQFF. The CDR3 region has the DNA TGCAGTGCTAGACTAGCGGGAGATTCGCTTGGTGAGCAGTTCTTC.